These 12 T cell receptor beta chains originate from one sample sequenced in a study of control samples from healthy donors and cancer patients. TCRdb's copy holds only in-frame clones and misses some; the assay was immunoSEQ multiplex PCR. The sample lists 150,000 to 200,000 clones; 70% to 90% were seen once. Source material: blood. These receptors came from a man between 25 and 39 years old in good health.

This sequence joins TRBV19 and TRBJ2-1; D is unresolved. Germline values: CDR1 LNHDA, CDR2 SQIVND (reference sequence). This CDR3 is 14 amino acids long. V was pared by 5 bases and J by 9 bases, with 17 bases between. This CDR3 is CASSPSIVVSEQFF. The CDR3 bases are TGTGCCAGTAGTCCCAGCATTGTGGTTAGTGAGCAGTTCTTC.

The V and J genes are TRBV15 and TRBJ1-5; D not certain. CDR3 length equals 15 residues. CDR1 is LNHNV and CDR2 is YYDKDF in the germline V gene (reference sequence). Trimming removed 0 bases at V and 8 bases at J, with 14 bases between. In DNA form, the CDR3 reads TGTGCCACCAGCAGAGACACTCTCTCCGAGGAGCCCCAGCATTTT. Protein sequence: CATSRDTLSEEPQHF.

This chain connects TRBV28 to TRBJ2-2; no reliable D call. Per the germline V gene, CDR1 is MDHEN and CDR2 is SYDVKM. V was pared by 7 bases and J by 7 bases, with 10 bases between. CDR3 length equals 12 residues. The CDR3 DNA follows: TGTGCCAGCAACCTAGGCGGCGGGGAGCTGTTTTTT. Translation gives CASNLGGGELFF.

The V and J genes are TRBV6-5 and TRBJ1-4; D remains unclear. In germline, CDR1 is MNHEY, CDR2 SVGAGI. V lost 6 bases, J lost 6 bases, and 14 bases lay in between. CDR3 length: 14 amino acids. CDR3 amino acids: CASRGLKDYEKLFF. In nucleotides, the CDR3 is TGTGCCAGCAGAGGATTAAAAGATTATGAAAAACTGTTTTTT.

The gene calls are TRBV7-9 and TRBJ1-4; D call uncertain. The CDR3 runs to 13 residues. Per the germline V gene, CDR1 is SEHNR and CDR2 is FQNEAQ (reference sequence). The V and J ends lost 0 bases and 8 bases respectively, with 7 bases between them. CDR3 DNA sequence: TGTGCCAGCAGCTTAGCGAGGAGCGAAAAACTGTTTTTT. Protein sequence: CASSLARSEKLFF.

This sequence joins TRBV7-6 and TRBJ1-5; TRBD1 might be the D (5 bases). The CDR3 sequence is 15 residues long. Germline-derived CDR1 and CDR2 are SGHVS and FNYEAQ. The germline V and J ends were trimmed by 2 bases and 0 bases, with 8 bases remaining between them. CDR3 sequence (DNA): TGTGCCAGCAGCTTAAGACAGAGTAGCAATCAGCCCCAGCATTTT. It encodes CASSLRQSSNQPQHF.

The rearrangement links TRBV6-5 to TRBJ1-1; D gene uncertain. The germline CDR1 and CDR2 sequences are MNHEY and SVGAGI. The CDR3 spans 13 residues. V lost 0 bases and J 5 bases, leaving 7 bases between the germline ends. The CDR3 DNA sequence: TGTGCCAGCAGTTACTCGAGAGGGACTGAAGCTTTCTTT. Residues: CASSYSRGTEAFF.

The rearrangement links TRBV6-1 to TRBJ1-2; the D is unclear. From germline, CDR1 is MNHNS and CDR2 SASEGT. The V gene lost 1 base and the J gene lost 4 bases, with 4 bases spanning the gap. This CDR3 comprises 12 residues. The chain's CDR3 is CASSEGSYGYTF. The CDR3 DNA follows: TGTGCCAGCAGTGAAGGGAGCTATGGCTACACCTTC.

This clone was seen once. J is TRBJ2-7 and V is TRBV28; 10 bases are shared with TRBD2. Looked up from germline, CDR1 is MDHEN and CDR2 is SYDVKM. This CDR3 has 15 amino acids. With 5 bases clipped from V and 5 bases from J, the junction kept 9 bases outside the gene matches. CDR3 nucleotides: TGTGCCAGCAGTCTAGTCCTAGCGGGAGCCCACGAGCAGTACTTC. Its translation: CASSLVLAGAHEQYF. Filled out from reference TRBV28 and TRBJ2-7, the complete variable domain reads DVKVTQSSRYLVKRTGEKVFLECVQDMDHENMFWYRQDPGLGLRLIYFSYDVKMKEKGDIPEGYSVSREKKERFSLILESASTNQTSMYLCASSLVLAGAHEQYFGPGTRLTVT.

The CDR3 loop is CASSEHSGNEKLFF. The DNA of the CDR3 is TGTGCCAGCAGTGAACACTCGGGTAATGAAAAACTGTTTTTT. The chain carries TRBV6-1 and TRBJ1-4; D unresolved. CDR1 and CDR2 from the germline V gene are MNHNS and SASEGT. This CDR3 region has 14 residues. V was clipped by 2 bases and J by 4 bases, with 8 bases between them.

The CDR3 nucleotides are TGTGCCAGCAGCATAAACATAGCGGGAGCCGCTTGGAATGAGCAGTTCTTC. It specifies CASSINIAGAAWNEQFF. The chain employs TRBV4-2 and TRBJ2-1, with 9 positions matching TRBD2. V shed 5 bases and J 7 bases; nucleotides not matched to a gene: 15. This CDR3 spans 17 amino acids. Germline CDR1 is LGHNA and CDR2 is YNFKEQ.

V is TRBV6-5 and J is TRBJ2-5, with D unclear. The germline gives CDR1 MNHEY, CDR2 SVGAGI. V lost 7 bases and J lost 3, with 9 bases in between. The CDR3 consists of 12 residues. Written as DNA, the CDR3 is TGTGCCAGCAACGAGGAGAAAGAGACCCAGTACTTC. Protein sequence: CASNEEKETQYF.